A single sample gave rise to the 5 T cell receptor beta chains below, sequenced in a study of blood T cell repertoires in COVID-19. The table came from immunoSEQ multiplex PCR; TCRdb's copy has only in-frame clones and leaves some out. The table includes about 240,000 clones, about 89% detected once. The specimen was PBMCs or T cells enriched from blood (not recorded which). The receptors were sampled from a woman in her twenties or thirties who had recovered from COVID-19.

The chain employs TRBV4-3 and TRBJ2-2; 9 bases are a match to TRBD2. The CDR3 is made up of 16 amino acids. V lost 4 bases and J lost 8; bases outside the gene matches: 11. Germline values: CDR1 LGHNA, CDR2 YSLEER. The CDR3 DNA reads as TGCGCCAGCAGCCCCCTTGGGCGGGAGGGCCTGGGGGAGCTGTTTTTT. Protein sequence: CASSPLGREGLGELFF.

This clone has a single count. The genes are TRBV6-5 and TRBJ1-1; 7 bases match TRBD1. Germline trimming cut 2 bases from V and 0 bases from J; bases unmatched to any gene: 6. The V gene's germline CDR1 is MNHEY and CDR2 SVGAGI. The CDR3 runs to 16 residues. The CDR3 DNA reads as TGTGCCAGCAGTTACATACGGACAGGACTGAACACTGAAGCTTTCTTT. Translated: CASSYIRTGLNTEAFF.

The rearrangement uses TRBV11-2 and TRBJ2-7, with TRBD1 matching over 7 bases. V trimming: 5 bases; J trimming: 4 bases; junction bases outside the gene matches: 8. Germline assignment: CDR1 SGHAT and CDR2 FQNNGV. CDR3 length: 14 amino acids. CDR3 in amino acids: CASSPDRDHYEQYF. The CDR3 DNA sequence: TGTGCCAGCAGCCCTGACAGGGACCATTACGAGCAGTACTTC.

CDR3 DNA: TGTGCCAGCTCACCACCCGGATCGGCAGGGGCCAGGCAGCCCCAGCATTTT. It yields the protein CASSPPGSAGARQPQHF. This chain uses TRBV18 with TRBJ1-5; D may be TRBD1 (6 bases). Germline V gene data show CDR1 as KGHSH and CDR2 as LQKENI. V lost 0 bases, J lost 7 bases, and 19 bases lay in between. The CDR3 extends over 17 amino acids.

The chain joins TRBV5-1 to TRBJ2-1; TRBD1 matches at 10 bases. The length of the CDR3 is 16 residues. J was trimmed by 0 bases and V by 4 bases; bases with no gene match: 4. Germline CDR1 and CDR2: SGHRS and YFSETQ. This chain's CDR3 is CASSRRQGASYNEQFF. The CDR3 DNA reads TGCGCCAGCAGCCGTCGACAGGGGGCCTCCTACAATGAGCAGTTCTTC.